These 19 T cell receptor beta chains share one sample of origin, sequenced in a study of cytomegalovirus exposure and HLA in healthy donors (dated by TCRdb to about 2017). Libraries came from the immunoSEQ multiplex PCR assay. For the multiplex PCR, a mixture combining 60 forward primers for TCR Vbeta segments and 13 reverse primers for TCR Jbeta segments was used. TCRdb stores this immuneACCESS table with in-frame sequences only. Part of the clones is absent; in the studies checked, under half of the shortfall reflects unresolved V genes, and no reason is known for the rest. The sample table contains around 100,000 clones; only one count was recorded for roughly 80% of them. Roughly 9.1% of the sample comes from the top ten. The specimen was PBMCs. The source of these receptors is a male donor in good health and CMV-seropositive.

V gene TRBV29-1 combines with J gene TRBJ1-4; D is possibly TRBD1 (5 bases). The V end lost 4 bases, the J end lost 4 bases, and 10 bases lay between the germline ends. The germline V gene has CDR1 SQVTM and CDR2 ANQGSEA. The CDR3 runs 13 residues. DNA of the CDR3: TGCAGCGTTGTGGGGCCTGATAATGAAAAACTGTTTTTT. It encodes CSVVGPDNEKLFF.

The gene calls are TRBV14 and TRBJ1-2; D gene uncertain. Germline lookup yields CDR1 SGHDN and CDR2 FVKESK. CDR3 length: 12 amino acids. V lost 1 base and J 8 bases, leaving 8 bases between the germline ends. The CDR3 sequence: CASSQGLLGYTF. The CDR3 bases are TGTGCCAGCAGCCAAGGACTCCTGGGCTACACCTTC.

In this sample, this clone turned up once. The chain combines TRBV7-9 with TRBJ2-3, with 8 positions matching TRBD2. The ends lost 2 bases at V and 0 bases at J; junction bases unmatched: 1. CDR3 size: 15 residues. The germline V gene has CDR1 SEHNR and CDR2 FQNEAQ (reference sequence). CDR3 protein: CASSLLAGSTDTQYF. CDR3 sequence (DNA): TGTGCCAGCAGCTTACTAGCGGGTAGCACAGATACGCAGTATTTT.

V usage is TRBV5-6 and J usage is TRBJ1-2, with D maybe TRBD1 (5 bases). Germline V lookup: CDR1 SGHDT, CDR2 YYEEEE. V was trimmed by 4 bases and J by 7 bases, leaving 14 bases between them. This CDR3 region has 13 residues. The CDR3 region is CASSPWFGGGYTF. The CDR3 DNA follows: TGTGCCAGCAGCCCGTGGTTCGGGGGTGGCTACACCTTC.

This clone has only a few counts. This chain connects TRBV13 to TRBJ2-3; 7 nucleotides align to TRBD2. CDR1 and CDR2 from the germline V gene are PRHDT and FYEKMQ (reference sequence). CDR3 length: 13 amino acids. The J segment lost 5 bases and the V segment lost 1 base, leaving 0 bases of the junction unmatched. This CDR3 reads CASSLVAGDTQYF. The CDR3 DNA reads as TGTGCCAGCAGCTTAGTAGCGGGAGATACGCAGTATTTT.

V and J are TRBV29-1 and TRBJ2-7, with D perhaps matching TRBD1 (5 bases). CDR3 length equals 14 residues. Trimming shortened V by 0 bases and J by 5 bases, and 14 bases separated the two germline ends. From germline, CDR1 is SQVTM and CDR2 ANQGSEA. The CDR3: CSVEDQGARNEQYF. The CDR3 bases are TGCAGCGTTGAAGATCAAGGGGCTCGCAACGAGCAGTACTTC.

J is TRBJ2-5 and V is TRBV5-1; 13 bases fit TRBD2. Trimming removed 4 bases from V and 0 bases from J; junction bases left unmatched: 12. This CDR3 has 19 residues. Germline CDR1 SGHRS, CDR2 YFSETQ. The CDR3: CASSQGLAGKPRYQETQYF. The CDR3 DNA reads as TGCGCCAGCAGCCAGGGACTAGCGGGGAAACCGCGCTACCAAGAGACCCAGTACTTC.

This clone was found a few times. The chain couples TRBV29-1 to TRBJ2-4, with TRBD1 matching 8 bases. The V and J ends lost 5 bases and 2 bases, in that order; junction bases with no gene match: 2. Germline lookup yields CDR1 SQVTM and CDR2 ANQGSEA. The CDR3 is 13 amino acids. The CDR3 is CSVRQGPKNIQYF. DNA of the CDR3: TGCAGCGTTAGACAGGGGCCCAAAAACATTCAGTACTTC.

This clone showed up just a few times. The V gene is TRBV19, the J gene TRBJ2-2; TRBD1 matches 7 bases. V gave up 4 bases and J gave up 3 bases; unmatched junction bases: 2. The CDR3 is 14 amino acids. Per germline, CDR1 LNHDA and CDR2 SQIVND (reference sequence). CDR3 region: CASSTTGDTGELFF. The CDR3 coding sequence is TGTGCCAGTAGTACCACAGGGGACACCGGGGAGCTGTTTTTT.

This clone was seen a handful of times. The gene calls are TRBV28 and TRBJ2-7, with TRBD1 identical over 7 bases. The CDR3 is 15 residues long. Germline assignment: CDR1 MDHEN and CDR2 SYDVKM. J was trimmed by 1 base and V by 4 bases; bases with no gene match: 7. The CDR3 DNA reads as TGTGCCAGCAGTTCGCTCGTGGACAGGTCCTACGAGCAGTACTTC. It specifies CASSSLVDRSYEQYF.

The chain couples TRBV19 to TRBJ2-7, with D possibly matching TRBD1 (5 bases). CDR3 size: 14 residues. Deletions cut 4 bases from V and 2 bases from J, with 12 bases between. Germline CDR1 and CDR2: LNHDA and SQIVND (reference sequence). In DNA form, the CDR3 reads TGTGCCAGTAGTACCGTGACAGAGACCTACGAGCAGTACTTC. Translation: CASSTVTETYEQYF.

The chain has TRBV7-9 and TRBJ1-4; a possible D gene is TRBD1 (6 bases). CDR3 length: 13 residues. Trimming stripped 6 bases from V and 8 bases from J, with 13 bases between. Germline lookup yields CDR1 SEHNR and CDR2 FQNEAQ (reference sequence). The CDR3 DNA follows: TGTGCCAGCAGTCGGGGAGGGGGAGAAAAACTGTTTTTT. This encodes CASSRGGGEKLFF.

The J gene is TRBJ2-1, the V gene TRBV29-1; D possibly corresponds to TRBD2 (6 bases). The CDR3 sequence is 16 residues long. Between the trimmed V and J ends, which lost 1 base and 3 bases, there was a span of 16 bases. The germline CDR1 and CDR2 sequences are SQVTM and ANQGSEA. In DNA, the CDR3 is TGCAGCGTTGAAGCACCTCGGCGGGATGACTACAATGAGCAGTTCTTC. Residues: CSVEAPRRDDYNEQFF.

The chain recombines TRBV6-6 with TRBJ2-1; 7 bases are shared with TRBD1. Per germline, CDR1 MNHNY and CDR2 SVGAGI (reference sequence). With 6 bases clipped from V and 0 bases from J, the junction kept 8 bases outside the gene matches. The CDR3 runs to 16 residues. The CDR3 spells CASSKGQTNSYNEQFF. CDR3 coding DNA: TGTGCCAGCAGCAAGGGACAGACCAACTCCTACAATGAGCAGTTCTTC.

Only a few counts were recorded for this clone. J is TRBJ2-7 and V is TRBV7-8, with TRBD2 identical over 8 bases. Germline CDR1 is SGHVS and CDR2 is FQNEAQ. This CDR3 region has 14 residues. The V segment lost 2 bases and the J segment 7 bases; nucleotides outside the gene matches: 7. The CDR3 is CASSLKSGRVEQYF. Written as DNA, the CDR3 is TGTGCCAGCAGCTTAAAGAGCGGGAGAGTGGAGCAGTACTTC.

This clone showed up just once. This chain joins TRBV29-1 and TRBJ2-5; 8 nucleotides line up with TRBD1. V was pared by 6 bases and J by 5 bases, with 8 bases of the junction left unmatched. CDR1 is SQVTM, CDR2 ANQGSEA, per germline. This CDR3 comprises 13 residues. CDR3 coding DNA: TGCAGCGTGACAGGGGACCCGGCGGAGACCCAGTACTTC. Its translation: CSVTGDPAETQYF.

This chain links TRBV4-3 with TRBJ2-3, with 9 bases aligning to TRBD2. The V gene's germline CDR1 is LGHNA and CDR2 YSLEER. The V and J ends lost 1 base and 1 base, in that order; junction bases with no gene match: 0. The CDR3 is made up of 15 amino acids. CDR3 nucleotides: TGCGCCAGCAGCCAAGGACTAGCGGGCACAGATACGCAGTATTTT. Translation: CASSQGLAGTDTQYF.

This chain joins TRBV13 and TRBJ1-3; D is unresolved. The CDR3 loop spans 12 amino acids. Trimming pared 5 bases from V and 9 bases from J, leaving 11 bases between. CDR1 and CDR2 (germline): PRHDT, FYEKMQ (reference sequence). Here the CDR3 DNA reads TGTGCCAGCAGCCTCGGAGAGGCCACCATATATTTT. It encodes CASSLGEATIYF.

The chain employs TRBV2 and TRBJ2-1, with a tentative D call TRBD2 (6 bases). The germline gives CDR1 SNHLY, CDR2 FYNNEI. Trimming stripped 4 bases from V and 1 base from J, with 11 bases between. This CDR3 has 15 amino acids. The CDR3 is CASSGWLASYNEQFF. CDR3 sequence (DNA): TGTGCCAGCAGTGGGTGGCTAGCGTCCTACAATGAGCAGTTCTTC.